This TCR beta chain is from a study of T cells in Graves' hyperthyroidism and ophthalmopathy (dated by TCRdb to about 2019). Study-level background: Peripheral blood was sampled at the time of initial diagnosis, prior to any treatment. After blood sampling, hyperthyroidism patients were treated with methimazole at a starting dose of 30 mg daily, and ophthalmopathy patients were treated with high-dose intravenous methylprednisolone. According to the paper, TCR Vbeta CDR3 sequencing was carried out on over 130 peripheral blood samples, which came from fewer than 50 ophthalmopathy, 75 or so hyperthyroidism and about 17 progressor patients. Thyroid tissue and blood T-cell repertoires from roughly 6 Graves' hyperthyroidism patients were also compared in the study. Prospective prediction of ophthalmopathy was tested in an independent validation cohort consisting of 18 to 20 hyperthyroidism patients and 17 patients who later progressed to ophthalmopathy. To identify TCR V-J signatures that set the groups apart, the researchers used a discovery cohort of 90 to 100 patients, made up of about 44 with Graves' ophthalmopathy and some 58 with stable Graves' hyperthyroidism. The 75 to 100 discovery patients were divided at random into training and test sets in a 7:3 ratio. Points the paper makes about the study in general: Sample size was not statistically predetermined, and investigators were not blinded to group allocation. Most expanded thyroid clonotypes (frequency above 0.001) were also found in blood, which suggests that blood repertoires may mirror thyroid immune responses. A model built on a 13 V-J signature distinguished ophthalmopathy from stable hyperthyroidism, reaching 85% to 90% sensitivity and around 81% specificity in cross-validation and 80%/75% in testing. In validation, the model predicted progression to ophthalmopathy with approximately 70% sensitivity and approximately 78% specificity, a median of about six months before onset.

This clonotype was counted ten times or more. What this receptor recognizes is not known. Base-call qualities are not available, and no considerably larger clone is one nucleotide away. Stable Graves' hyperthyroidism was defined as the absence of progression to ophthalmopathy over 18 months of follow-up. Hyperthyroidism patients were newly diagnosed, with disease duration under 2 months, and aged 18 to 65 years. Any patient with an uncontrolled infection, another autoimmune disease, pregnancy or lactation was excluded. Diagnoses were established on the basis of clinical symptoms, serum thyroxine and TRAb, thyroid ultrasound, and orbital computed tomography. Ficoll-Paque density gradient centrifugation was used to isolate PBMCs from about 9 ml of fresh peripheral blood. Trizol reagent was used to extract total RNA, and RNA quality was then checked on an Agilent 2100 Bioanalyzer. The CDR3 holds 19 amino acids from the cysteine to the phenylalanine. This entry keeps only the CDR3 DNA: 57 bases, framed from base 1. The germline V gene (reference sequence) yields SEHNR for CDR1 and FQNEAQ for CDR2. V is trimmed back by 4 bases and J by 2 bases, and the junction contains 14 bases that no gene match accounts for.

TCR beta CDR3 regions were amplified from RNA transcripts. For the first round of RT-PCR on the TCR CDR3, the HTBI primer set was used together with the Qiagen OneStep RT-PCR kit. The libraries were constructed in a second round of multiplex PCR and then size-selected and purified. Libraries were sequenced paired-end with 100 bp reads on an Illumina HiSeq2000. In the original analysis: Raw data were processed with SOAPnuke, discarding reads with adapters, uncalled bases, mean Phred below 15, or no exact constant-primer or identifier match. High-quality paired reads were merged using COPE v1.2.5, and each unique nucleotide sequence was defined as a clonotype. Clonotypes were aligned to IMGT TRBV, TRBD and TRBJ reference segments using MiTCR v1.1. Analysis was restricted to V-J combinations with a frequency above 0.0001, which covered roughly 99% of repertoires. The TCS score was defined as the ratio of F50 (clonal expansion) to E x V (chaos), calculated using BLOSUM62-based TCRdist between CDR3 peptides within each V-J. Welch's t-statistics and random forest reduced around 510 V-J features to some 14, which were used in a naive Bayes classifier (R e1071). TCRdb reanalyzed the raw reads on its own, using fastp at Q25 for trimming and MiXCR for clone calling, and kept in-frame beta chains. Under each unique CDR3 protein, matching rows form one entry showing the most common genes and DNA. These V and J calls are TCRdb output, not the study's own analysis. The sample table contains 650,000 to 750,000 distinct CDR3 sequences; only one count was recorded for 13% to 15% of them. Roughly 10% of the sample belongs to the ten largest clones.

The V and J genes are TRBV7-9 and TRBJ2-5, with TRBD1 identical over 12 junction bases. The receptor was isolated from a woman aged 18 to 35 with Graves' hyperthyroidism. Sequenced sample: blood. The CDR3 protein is CASSSKPGQGAYKQETQYF. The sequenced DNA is TGTGCCAGCAGCTCGAAGCCGGGACAGGGGGCGTATAAGCAAGAGACCCAGTACTTC.